The rows below give T cell receptor beta chains drawn from one sample of a study of blood T cells in healthy people across ages. TCRdb re-analysed the 5' RACE reads in MiXCR, keeping a single row per CDR3 protein. The repertoire holds hundreds of thousands of distinct CDR3 sequences, 45% to 50% seen once, with 25% to 35% in the top ten. Sequencing was carried out using blood. The receptors come from a woman aged 60-75 years in good health. CDR3s include the opening cysteine and the closing phenylalanine or tryptophan. Fields, in order: J gene, clone size, V gene, CDR3 protein. Size values are once, few and many counts, or a class for expanded clones, and some rows have none.

J gene: TRBJ2-5; clone size: -; V gene: TRBV29-1; CDR3 protein: CSVEALRTEETQYF
J gene: TRBJ1-2; clone size: -; V gene: TRBV28; CDR3 protein: CASSLVGGGSGYTF
J gene: TRBJ2-3; clone size: -; V gene: TRBV4-2; CDR3 protein: CASSQDVLAPDTQYF
J gene: TRBJ2-2; clone size: -; V gene: TRBV5-1; CDR3 protein: CASRTGGDTGELFF
J gene: TRBJ2-6; clone size: -; V gene: TRBV12-3/TRBV12-4; CDR3 protein: CASSKGRLSSGANVLTF
J gene: -; clone size: -; V gene: TRBV20-1; CDR3 protein: CSARPSYNEQYF
J gene: TRBJ2-1; clone size: -; V gene: TRBV9; CDR3 protein: CASSPPRDYNEQFF
J gene: TRBJ1-4; clone size: -; V gene: TRBV20-1; CDR3 protein: CSAGRTGEEKLFF
J gene: TRBJ2-1; clone size: -; V gene: TRBV18; CDR3 protein: CASSPTSGARVTYNEQFF
J gene: -; clone size: -; V gene: TRBV7-2; CDR3 protein: CASSRGRTSGSEQYF
J gene: -; clone size: few; V gene: TRBV20-1; CDR3 protein: CSARHAGGVGEQYF
J gene: -; clone size: -; V gene: TRBV6-6; CDR3 protein: CASSYIQDGPYEQYF
J gene: TRBJ2-1; clone size: -; V gene: TRBV29-1; CDR3 protein: CSVSSLAGPHNERFF
J gene: TRBJ2-2; clone size: -; V gene: TRBV20-1; CDR3 protein: CSAPDPTSGSNTGELFF
J gene: TRBJ1-2; clone size: -; V gene: TRBV3-1; CDR3 protein: CASSQLLSGGYTF
J gene: TRBJ1-6; clone size: -; V gene: TRBV14; CDR3 protein: CASSQANSPLHF
J gene: -; clone size: -; V gene: TRBV5-1; CDR3 protein: CASSLGMGYYEQYF
J gene: TRBJ2-7; clone size: -; V gene: TRBV7-2; CDR3 protein: CASSLNGGQGVNEQYF
J gene: -; clone size: -; V gene: TRBV5-1; CDR3 protein: CASSVVETVGEQYF
J gene: TRBJ2-5; clone size: -; V gene: TRBV10-3; CDR3 protein: CAVGALAGGETQYF
J gene: TRBJ2-1; clone size: -; V gene: TRBV7-9; CDR3 protein: CASSRGTSGYNERFF
J gene: -; clone size: -; V gene: TRBV5-1; CDR3 protein: CASSEAPGSHNEQYF
J gene: TRBJ2-1; clone size: -; V gene: TRBV28; CDR3 protein: CASTYRLAGSSYNEQFF
J gene: TRBJ2-2; clone size: -; V gene: TRBV29-1; CDR3 protein: CSVSGNGNTGELFF
J gene: TRBJ2-7; clone size: -; V gene: TRBV2; CDR3 protein: CARGSTYEQYF
J gene: TRBJ2-3; clone size: -; V gene: TRBV7-3; CDR3 protein: CASSLRLGSTDTQYF
J gene: TRBJ2-7; clone size: few; V gene: TRBV5-1; CDR3 protein: CASSGQLAGVYEQYF
J gene: TRBJ1-1; clone size: -; V gene: TRBV7-9; CDR3 protein: CASSLVPRDGRREAFF
J gene: TRBJ1-1; clone size: -; V gene: TRBV7-2; CDR3 protein: CASSSAAGGTEAFF
J gene: TRBJ2-7; clone size: -; V gene: TRBV7-2; CDR3 protein: CASSLATGGIYEQYF
J gene: TRBJ1-1; clone size: -; V gene: TRBV5-1; CDR3 protein: CASRTQLTNTEAFF
J gene: TRBJ2-1; clone size: many; V gene: TRBV2; CDR3 protein: CASSELPGANEQFF
J gene: -; clone size: -; V gene: TRBV20-1; CDR3 protein: CSALSTGIEGTYEQYF
J gene: TRBJ1-1; clone size: -; V gene: TRBV4-2; CDR3 protein: CASSQEQRNTEAFF
J gene: TRBJ2-1; clone size: -; V gene: TRBV6-2/TRBV6-3; CDR3 protein: CASSYYRLAGVFNEQFF
J gene: TRBJ2-1; clone size: -; V gene: TRBV19; CDR3 protein: CASSKGQGAYNEQFF
J gene: TRBJ2-7; clone size: once; V gene: TRBV4-1; CDR3 protein: CASSQQYGTGRYEQYF
J gene: TRBJ2-7; clone size: -; V gene: TRBV6-2/TRBV6-3; CDR3 protein: CASSLKPRLAGQPYEQYF
J gene: TRBJ1-1; clone size: -; V gene: TRBV28; CDR3 protein: CASTPDRINTEAFF
J gene: TRBJ2-3; clone size: -; V gene: TRBV5-1; CDR3 protein: CASSSLTSGSTDMQYF
J gene: -; clone size: few; V gene: TRBV27; CDR3 protein: CASSSTSSEQYF
J gene: TRBJ2-5; clone size: -; V gene: TRBV7-3; CDR3 protein: CARVSGETQYF
J gene: TRBJ1-1; clone size: -; V gene: TRBV7-9; CDR3 protein: CASSQGLSLPEAFF
J gene: TRBJ2-1; clone size: -; V gene: TRBV6-6; CDR3 protein: CASSPEQGAGNEQFF
J gene: TRBJ2-2; clone size: -; V gene: TRBV4-3; CDR3 protein: CASSLVRGTGELFF
J gene: TRBJ2-7; clone size: once; V gene: TRBV6-2/TRBV6-3; CDR3 protein: CASIHRDSSYEQYF